Listed below are T cell receptor beta chains from one sample, sequenced in a study of blood T cell repertoires in COVID-19. Sequencing used immunoSEQ multiplex PCR; TCRdb keeps in-frame clones, though not all of them. The table has about 330,000 clones, approximately 90% seen once; the top ten hold 3.5% to 4%. Sequenced sample: peripheral blood. These receptors were taken from a woman between 45 and 60 years old with active or convalescent COVID-19. Each CDR3 is given with its conserved first and last residue. Clone size is not always given. Where it is, it says once, few, many or a class for expanded clones.

NA	TRBV5-1	TRBJ2-3	CASSAGGVSTDTQYF
NA	TRBV3-1/TRBV3-2	TRBJ1-3	CASSQSDSSGNTIYF
NA	TRBV6-5	TRBJ1-1	CASSRATGRTEAFF
NA	TRBV7-2	TRBJ1-4	CASSRDRGRTNEKLFF
NA	TRBV7-2	TRBJ1-2	CASSLQGPIDGYTF
NA	TRBV29-1	TRBJ1-2	CSVEDRDRGDYGYTF
NA	TRBV6-2/TRBV6-3	TRBJ1-2	CASSWDLGDYGYTF
NA	TRBV9	TRBJ1-3	CASSQGSGNTIYF
once	TRBV29-1	TRBJ2-1	CSVEDLAGEPTDNEQFF
NA	TRBV7-2	TRBJ1-1	CASSAVVAYTEAFF
NA	TRBV7-3	TRBJ2-1	CASSLRPPREMYYNEQFF
NA	TRBV7-2	TRBJ2-1	CASSLVAGGNNEQFF
NA	TRBV18	TRBJ1-5	CASSPERAGQPQHF
NA	TRBV5-4	TRBJ1-1	CASSWTGTMNTEAFF
NA	TRBV10-3	TRBJ1-1	CAISEQGAQYTEAFF
NA	TRBV19	TRBJ2-1	CASSVGGTSYNEQFF
NA	TRBV5-6	TRBJ2-3	CASSFGTGVPDTQYF
NA	TRBV5-1	TRBJ2-5	CASSLLGPSYRDGKETQYF
NA	TRBV7-2	TRBJ1-1	CASSLAPGRGRVTEAFF
NA	TRBV30	TRBJ1-1	CAWSGGRVNTEAFF
NA	TRBV27	TRBJ1-6	CASSPTTGYYNSPLHF
NA	TRBV15	TRBJ1-5	CATSSYREGNQPQHF
NA	TRBV12-5	TRBJ2-5	CASGPYNQETQYF
NA	TRBV29-1	TRBJ1-5	CSVEEAQNQPQHF
NA	TRBV18	TRBJ2-3	CASSPPSVTDTQYF
NA	TRBV11-3	TRBJ2-2	CASSLARKDAGELFF
NA	TRBV29-1	TRBJ1-1	CSADSGTGNMNTEAFF
NA	TRBV18	TRBJ2-1	CASSPRLAGNEQFF
NA	TRBV4-2	TRBJ1-2	CASSQDGELLNGYTF
NA	TRBV5-1	TRBJ2-2	CASSVPRVGELFF
once	TRBV7-2	TRBJ1-5	CASTVTGGGQPQHF
NA	TRBV2	TRBJ1-4	CASSDGRGEEKLFF
NA	TRBV24-1	TRBJ2-1	CATSDFRGRDRDYNEQFF
NA	TRBV5-1	TRBJ2-3	CASSWGGPTDTQYF
NA	TRBV5-4	TRBJ1-6	CASSLGTGTSNSPLHF
NA	TRBV7-3	TRBJ2-2	CASSLDGGNTGELFF
NA	TRBV18	TRBJ1-1	CASSPPDRAVNTEAFF
once	TRBV6-5	TRBJ1-2	CASSYPGQGHYTF
NA	TRBV7-2	TRBJ2-7	CASSYRRLAGGPRFHEQYF
few	TRBV6-5	TRBJ1-2	CASSRPRDGYTF
NA	TRBV7-8	TRBJ1-2	CASSRAGGLDYGYTF
NA	TRBV10-2	TRBJ2-7	CASSNGRSYEQYF
NA	TRBV7-2	TRBJ2-7	CASSTPQGRGYEQYF
NA	TRBV4-3	TRBJ2-2	CASSQSGKGAGELFF
NA	TRBV28	TRBJ2-7	CASSLAVSGSYEQYF
NA	TRBV9	TRBJ2-3	CASSVVGGGPVDTQYF
NA	TRBV9	TRBJ2-3	CASSVDSGRADTQYF
NA	TRBV5-1	TRBJ2-5	CASSETSGGLTQYF
NA	TRBV7-9	TRBJ2-7	CASSSLSGQGVFPLF
NA	TRBV7-9	TRBJ1-4	CASSLTANPYGGPKKLFF
NA	TRBV5-1	TRBJ1-1	CASSLRVSSENTEAFF
NA	TRBV5-1	TRBJ2-1	CASSRTSGGHYNEQFF
NA	TRBV21-1	TRBJ1-1	CASSKATREAFF
once	TRBV20-1	TRBJ1-2	CSATTGVGYTF
few	TRBV20-1	TRBJ1-2	CSATTGVGYTF
NA	TRBV11-2	TRBJ2-6	CASSRGLAGGAHGANVLTF
NA	TRBV27	TRBJ2-1	CASSLLPVGNEQFF
once	TRBV2	TRBJ2-7	CASLLAATPYEQYF
NA	TRBV3-1/TRBV3-2	TRBJ1-2	CASSQEGTGRGYTF
few	TRBV11-1	TRBJ1-1	CASSLQSNTEAFF